This T cell receptor (beta chain) appears in the sequencing data of a study of blood T cells in healthy people across ages. About the research overall: About one barcoded beta molecule per two T cells came from capture by template switching.

Caucasian, healthy and from Russia, the donors were aged between 6 and 90. Total RNA amounts of at least 6 micrograms were extracted per sample. It was with a sample-barcoded 5' primer and a J-beta primer mix that a second PCR of roughly 7 to 12 cycles was run. In TCRdb, the 5' RACE reads were re-called with MiXCR into one record per CDR3 protein. The data hold fewer than 1.5 million distinct CDR3 sequences, with approximately 38% observed a single time. This CDR3 is built from 14 residues. Germline V lookup: CDR1 MNHNS, CDR2 SASEGT. The specimen was blood. J is TRBJ2-7 and V is TRBV6-1; D gene unclear. The J call may not be correct, given that the DNA end is closer to TRBJ2-5. This clonotype originated in a young woman in good health. The CDR3 is CASSDRQQKETQYF. For the CDR3, the DNA is TGTGCCAGCAGTGATAGGCAGCAAAAAGAGACCCAGTACTTC.